One and the same sample provided the 29 T cell receptor beta chains below, sequenced in a study of blood T cell repertoires in COVID-19. Method: immunoSEQ multiplex PCR; TCRdb's copy keeps in-frame clones and lacks some. This sample has roughly 250,000 clones, with about 80% found just once. Source material: peripheral blood. These receptors were obtained from a human donor in a cohort sampled during active COVID-19.

The V call is TRBV6-6, the J call TRBJ2-7, with a possible D match to TRBD2 (5 bases). The V gene's germline CDR1 is MNHNY and CDR2 SVGAGI (reference sequence). Trimming stripped 7 bases from V and 8 bases from J, with 24 bases between. The CDR3 extends over 15 amino acids. In DNA form, the CDR3 reads TGTGCCAGCACCAACGGGGTGACACTACCTACGCAGCAGTACTTC. Residues: CASTNGVTLPTQQYF.

The chain joins TRBV6-5 to TRBJ2-5; D perhaps matches TRBD1 (5 bases). The germline V and J ends were trimmed by 0 bases and 5 bases, with 13 bases remaining between them. This CDR3 contains 15 residues. CDR1 MNHEY and CDR2 SVGAGI come from the germline V gene. The DNA of the CDR3 is TGTGCCAGCAGTTACTCGTTTTCAGGGATGGAGACCCAGTACTTC. Protein: CASSYSFSGMETQYF.

The chain recombines TRBV7-9 with TRBJ1-5, with 9 bases that match TRBD1. The length of the CDR3 is 16 residues. Germline V gene lookup returns CDR1 SEHNR and CDR2 FQNEAQ (reference sequence). V was pared by 4 bases and J by 5 bases, with 9 bases of the junction left unmatched. The CDR3 sequence is CASSSNDRGIYQPQHF. In nucleotides, the CDR3 is TGTGCCAGCAGCTCCAACGACAGGGGGATATATCAGCCCCAGCATTTT.

The V gene is TRBV21-1, the J gene TRBJ2-1; the table names TRBD2, a call not compared with the DNA. TRBV21-1 is flagged as a pseudogene. This CDR3 contains 15 residues. The chain's CDR3 is CASSSPGLERNEQFF. The CDR3 DNA reads TGTGCCAGCAGCTCACCGGGACTAGAGCGTAATGAGCAGTTCTTC.

The J gene is TRBJ2-3, the V gene TRBV4-1; D not resolved. V gave up 3 bases and J gave up 2 bases, with 9 bases separating them. This CDR3 is built from 14 residues. Per the germline V gene, CDR1 is MGHRA and CDR2 is YSYEKL. The CDR3 DNA follows: TGCGCCAGCAGCCAGGCTCGCTCCACAGATACGCAGTATTTT. Protein: CASSQARSTDTQYF.

CDR3 nucleotides: TGTGCCAGCAGTCACTCAGTCGGGGGGAGCTATGGCTACACCTTC. This codes for CASSHSVGGSYGYTF. The chain is built from TRBV3-1 (or the pseudogene TRBV3-2) and TRBJ1-2; a possible D gene is TRBD1 (5 bases). This CDR3 comprises 15 residues. V shed 6 bases and J shed 4 bases, with 18 bases lying between them. Per the germline V gene, CDR1 is LGHDT and CDR2 is YNNKEL (reference sequence).

The CDR3 DNA reads as TGCGCCAGCAGCTTGATGGGGACTAACAATGAGCAGTTCTTC. This sequence encodes CASSLMGTNNEQFF. This chain links TRBV5-1 with TRBJ2-1; 7 nucleotides align to TRBD2. With 1 base clipped from V and 5 bases from J, the junction kept 3 bases outside the gene matches. The length of the CDR3 is 14 residues. Germline CDR1 reads SGHRS; CDR2 reads YFSETQ.

The chain carries TRBV6-5 and TRBJ2-4; TRBD1 matches at 7 bases. The CDR3 runs to 16 residues. Germline CDR1 reads MNHEY; CDR2 reads SVGAGI. V lost 4 bases to trimming and J lost 1 base; unmatched junction nucleotides: 7. The CDR3 region has the DNA TGTGCCAGCAGTTCTCTGAGGGGGCCGGCCAAAAACATTCAGTACTTC. This sequence encodes CASSSLRGPAKNIQYF.

The chain uses TRBV6-8 and TRBJ2-7, with 10 bases lining up with TRBD2. Unmatched junction bases numbered 5, after V lost 2 bases and J lost 1 base. The CDR3 extends over 16 amino acids. The germline V gene has CDR1 MNHGY and CDR2 SAAAGT. The DNA for the CDR3 is TGTGCCAGCAGTTACAGGTTAGCGGGGGGTTCCTACGAGCAGTACTTC. This codes for CASSYRLAGGSYEQYF.

This clone appeared once. The rearrangement uses TRBV14 and TRBJ2-2; 7 bases align to TRBD1. The CDR3 has 15 residues. J was trimmed by 3 bases and V by 4 bases; bases with no gene match: 5. CDR1 and CDR2 (germline): SGHDN, FVKESK. In DNA, the CDR3 is TGTGCCAGCAGCCGACAGACAGGGCACACCGGGGAGCTGTTTTTT. It is translated as CASSRQTGHTGELFF.

This sequence joins TRBV5-6 and TRBJ2-3; 7 bases line up with TRBD1. J gave up 4 bases and V 4 bases, and 9 bases lay outside the gene matches. CDR3 length: 15 amino acids. The V gene's germline CDR1 is SGHDT and CDR2 YYEEEE. The CDR3 here is CASSDSGGTSDTQYF. Written as DNA, the CDR3 is TGTGCCAGCAGCGACTCAGGGGGTACATCAGATACGCAGTATTTT. Drawing the rest from reference TRBV5-6 and TRBJ2-3, the complete variable domain is DAGVTQSPTHLIKTRGQQVTLRCSPKSGHDTVSWYQQALGQGPQFIFQYYEEEERQRGNFPDRFSGHQFPNYSSELNVNALLLGDSALYLCASSDSGGTSDTQYFGPGTRLTVL.

The rearrangement joins TRBV6-5 to TRBJ2-5, with D perhaps matching TRBD1 (6 bases). Germline CDR1 MNHEY, CDR2 SVGAGI. This CDR3 comprises 16 residues. V was shortened by 0 bases and J by 4 bases, with 15 bases between the two germline ends. CDR3 nucleotides: TGTGCCAGCAGTTACTCTTCTGGACAGAGATCAGAGACCCAGTACTTC. Translated, it gives CASSYSSGQRSETQYF.

CDR3 residues: CASMGQRIMNTEAFF. In nucleotides, the CDR3 is TGTGCCAGCATGGGACAGAGGATAATGAACACTGAAGCTTTCTTT. The chain uses TRBV2 and TRBJ1-1; TRBD1 agrees at 7 bases. This CDR3 has 15 residues. The germline V gene has CDR1 SNHLY and CDR2 FYNNEI. V dropped 7 bases and J dropped 0; count of bases not matched to a gene: 8.

The chain uses TRBV4-2 and TRBJ2-7; TRBD2 matches at 7 bases. Germline CDR1 reads LGHNA; CDR2 reads YNFKEQ. The J segment lost 4 bases and the V segment lost 0 bases, leaving 6 bases of the junction unmatched. This CDR3 comprises 15 residues. CDR3 coding DNA: TGTGCCAGCAGCCAAGAGTGGGTTAGCGGGTACGAGCAGTACTTC. This codes for CASSQEWVSGYEQYF.

The rearrangement links TRBV7-2 to TRBJ2-2; TRBD2 matches 11 bases. Germline CDR1 and CDR2: SGHTA and FQGNSA. V was pared by 5 bases and J by 6 bases, with 8 bases of the junction left unmatched. CDR3 length: 16 amino acids. CDR3 sequence reads: CASSPVIAGGPGELFF. In DNA form, the CDR3 reads TGTGCCAGCAGCCCGGTGATAGCGGGGGGGCCCGGGGAGCTGTTTTTT.

The V gene is TRBV5-6, the J gene TRBJ1-2; the D gene is possibly TRBD1 (6 bases). Trimming pared 3 bases from V and 7 bases from J, leaving 16 bases between. CDR1 and CDR2 from the germline V gene are SGHDT and YYEEEE. CDR3 length: 14 residues. The CDR3 nucleotides read TGTGCCAGCAGCTCGGACAGACCCCCCGCTGGCTACACCTTC. Encoded protein: CASSSDRPPAGYTF. Drawing the rest from reference TRBV5-6 and TRBJ1-2, the complete variable domain is DAGVTQSPTHLIKTRGQQVTLRCSPKSGHDTVSWYQQALGQGPQFIFQYYEEEERQRGNFPDRFSGHQFPNYSSELNVNALLLGDSALYLCASSSDRPPAGYTFGSGTRLTVV.

The J gene is TRBJ1-5, the V gene TRBV18, with 10 nucleotides matching TRBD1. The CDR3 is 16 residues long. Trimming took 2 bases from V and 3 from J; bases not matched to a gene: 4. Looked up from germline, CDR1 is KGHSH and CDR2 is LQKENI. In DNA, the CDR3 is TGTGCCAGCTCACCAGGGGGGACAGGGGTCAATCAGCCCCAGCATTTT. Its translation: CASSPGGTGVNQPQHF. The entire variable domain, with the rest obtained from reference TRBV18 and TRBJ1-5, is as follows: NAGVMQNPRHLVRRRGQEARLRCSPMKGHSHVYWYRQLPEEGLKFMVYLQKENIIDESGMPKERFSAEFPKEGPSILRIQQVVRGDSAAYFCASSPGGTGVNQPQHFGDGTRLSIL.

This clone was observed once. This sequence joins TRBV29-1 and TRBJ2-5, with unresolved D. Between the trimmed V and J ends, which lost 4 bases and 5 bases, there was a span of 11 bases. From germline, CDR1 is SQVTM and CDR2 ANQGSEA. This CDR3 has 12 residues. DNA for the CDR3: TGCAGCGTTGGGTTCACAGTTGAGACCCAGTACTTC. Translation: CSVGFTVETQYF.

The chain carries TRBV6-5 and TRBJ2-7; TRBD1 matches 10 bases. Germline V gene sequence: CDR1 MNHEY, CDR2 SVGAGI. CDR3 length equals 14 residues. V gave up 7 bases and J gave up 6 bases; unmatched junction bases: 9. CDR3 coding DNA: TGTGCCAGCACTAGCGTCGACAGGGGGCGCGAGCAGTACTTC. This encodes CASTSVDRGREQYF.

V and J are TRBV19 and TRBJ1-1; 9 bases fit TRBD1. This CDR3 comprises 12 residues. Looked up from germline, CDR1 is LNHDA and CDR2 is SQIVND (reference sequence). V was pared by 5 bases and J by 10 bases, with 5 bases of the junction left unmatched. CDR3 sequence reads: CASSRQGVRAFF. CDR3 coding DNA: TGTGCCAGTAGTCGACAGGGGGTTCGAGCTTTCTTT.

The chain is built from TRBV7-6 and TRBJ1-1, with a possible D match to TRBD1 (6 bases). Trimming pared 5 bases from V and 5 bases from J, leaving 12 bases between. CDR1 is SGHVS, CDR2 FNYEAQ, per germline. This CDR3 is built from 13 residues. CDR3 residues: CASSQFQGTEAFF. CDR3 DNA sequence: TGTGCCAGCAGCCAATTTCAGGGGACTGAAGCTTTCTTT.

The genes are TRBV7-9 and TRBJ1-1; the match to TRBD1 covers 8 bases. The CDR3 totals 15 residues. Germline CDR1 SEHNR, CDR2 FQNEAQ (reference sequence). J gave up 5 bases and V 5 bases, and 10 bases lay outside the gene matches. CDR3 DNA sequence: TGTGCCAGCAGCCCTCCGACAGGGGTCCTTACTGAAGCTTTCTTT. Its translation is CASSPPTGVLTEAFF.

The V and J genes are TRBV7-9 and TRBJ2-5, with D possibly TRBD2 on 6 matching bases. Germline CDR1 reads SEHNR; CDR2 reads FQNEAQ (reference sequence). The CDR3 totals 12 residues. The V gene lost 5 bases and the J gene lost 7 bases, with 11 bases spanning the gap. The CDR3 region is CASSPAGRTQYF. As DNA, the CDR3 is TGTGCCAGCAGCCCCGCGGGAAGGACCCAGTACTTC.

This clone has just one count. The CDR3 sequence: CASSYSTAVDTQYF. CDR3 bases: TGTGCCAGCAGTTACTCGACGGCGGTGGATACGCAGTATTTT. The V and J genes are TRBV6-5 and TRBJ2-3; the D is unclear. The ends were cut back, 0 bases at V and 6 bases at J, with 10 bases in the middle. Germline assignment: CDR1 MNHEY and CDR2 SVGAGI. This CDR3 has 14 residues.

V and J are TRBV5-4 and TRBJ2-3, with D possibly matching TRBD2 (6 bases). This CDR3 spans 14 amino acids. The V and J ends lost 5 bases and 6 bases respectively, with 16 bases between them. CDR1 SGHNT and CDR2 YYREEE come from the germline V gene (reference sequence). In DNA, the CDR3 is TGTGCCAGCAGTGCCGGGACTGCCCCGGATACGCAGTATTTT. Amino acids: CASSAGTAPDTQYF.

The chain couples TRBV20-1 to TRBJ2-7, with TRBD1 matching 7 bases. Losses at the gene ends were 3 bases for V and 7 bases for J; bases not matched to a gene: 9. CDR1 is DFQATT and CDR2 is SNEGSKA in the germline V gene (reference sequence). This CDR3 comprises 13 residues. CDR3 DNA: TGCAGTGCTAGTGGGACAGATCTACGAGAGCAGTACTTC. Its translation: CSASGTDLREQYF.

The rearrangement joins TRBV5-6 to TRBJ1-1, with D maybe TRBD1 (6 bases). The CDR3 contains 17 residues. V was clipped by 2 bases and J by 0 bases, with 17 bases between them. The germline V gene encodes CDR1 SGHDT and CDR2 YYEEEE. This CDR3 reads CASSFGDRPLLNTEAFF. CDR3 nucleotides: TGTGCCAGCAGCTTCGGAGACAGGCCCCTCTTGAACACTGAAGCTTTCTTT.

V and J are TRBV18 and TRBJ2-7; 8 positions match TRBD1. V trimming: 3 bases; J trimming: 11 bases; junction bases outside the gene matches: 21. This CDR3 spans 17 amino acids. Germline V lookup: CDR1 KGHSH, CDR2 LQKENI. In DNA, the CDR3 is TGTGCCAGCTCACCCCAAGGGGCAGGGGGCAAACCTAAGAAAAAGTACTTC. Translation: CASSPQGAGGKPKKKYF. Combining the CDR3 with reference TRBV18 and TRBJ2-7 gives the whole variable domain NAGVMQNPRHLVRRRGQEARLRCSPMKGHSHVYWYRQLPEEGLKFMVYLQKENIIDESGMPKERFSAEFPKEGPSILRIQQVVRGDSAAYFCASSPQGAGGKPKKKYFGPGTRLTVT.

The chain couples TRBV29-1 to TRBJ2-7; 11 bases map to TRBD2. The V gene's germline CDR1 is SQVTM and CDR2 ANQGSEA. Germline trimming cut 0 bases from V and 3 bases from J; bases unmatched to any gene: 4. This CDR3 has 15 amino acids. The CDR3 DNA sequence: TGCAGCGTTGAAGACATAGGACTAGCGGGCTACGAGCAGTACTTC. Residues: CSVEDIGLAGYEQYF.